This T cell receptor beta chain was identified in a study of blood T cell repertoires in COVID-19. Assignments of participants to cohorts depended upon their own reported clinical history. V lost 0 bases, J lost 3 bases, and 7 bases stayed unmatched. The CDR3 covers 16 residues. Germline V gene data show CDR1 as LGHNA and CDR2 as YNFKEQ. Only in-frame clones appear in the TCRdb table, and some are missing; sequencing was by immunoSEQ multiplex PCR. The table lists under 300,000 clones, about 86% of them singletons. The chain links TRBV4-2 to TRBJ2-7, with TRBD2 matching 8 bases. Source material: PBMCs or T cells enriched from blood (not recorded which). The sequence derives from a man aged 50-59 years who had recovered from COVID-19. CDR3 amino acids: CASSQDQGSGSYEQYF. The CDR3 DNA sequence: TGTGCCAGCAGCCAAGACCAGGGCAGCGGGAGCTACGAGCAGTACTTC.